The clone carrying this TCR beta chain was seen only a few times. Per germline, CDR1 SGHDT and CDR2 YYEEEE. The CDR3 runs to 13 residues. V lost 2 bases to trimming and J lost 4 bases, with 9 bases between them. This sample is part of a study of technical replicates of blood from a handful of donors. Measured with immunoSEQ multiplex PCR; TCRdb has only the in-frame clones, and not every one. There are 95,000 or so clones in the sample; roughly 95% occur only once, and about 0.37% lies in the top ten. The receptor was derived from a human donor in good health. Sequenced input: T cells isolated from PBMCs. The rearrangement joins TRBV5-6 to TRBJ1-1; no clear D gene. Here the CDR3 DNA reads TGTGCCAGCAGCTTCGAGAGTCCCACTGAAGCTTTCTTT. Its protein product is CASSFESPTEAFF.